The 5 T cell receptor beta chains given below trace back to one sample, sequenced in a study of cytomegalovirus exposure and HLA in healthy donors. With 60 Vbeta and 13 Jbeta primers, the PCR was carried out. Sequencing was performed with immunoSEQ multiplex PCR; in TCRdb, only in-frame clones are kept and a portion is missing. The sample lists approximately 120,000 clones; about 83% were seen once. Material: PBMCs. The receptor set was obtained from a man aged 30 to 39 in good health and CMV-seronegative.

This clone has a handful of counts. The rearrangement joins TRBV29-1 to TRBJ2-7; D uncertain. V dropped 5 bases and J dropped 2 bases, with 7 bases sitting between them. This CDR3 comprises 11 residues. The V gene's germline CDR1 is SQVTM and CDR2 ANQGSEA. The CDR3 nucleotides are TGCAGCGTTTCCCATGCCTACGAGCAGTACTTC. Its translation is CSVSHAYEQYF.

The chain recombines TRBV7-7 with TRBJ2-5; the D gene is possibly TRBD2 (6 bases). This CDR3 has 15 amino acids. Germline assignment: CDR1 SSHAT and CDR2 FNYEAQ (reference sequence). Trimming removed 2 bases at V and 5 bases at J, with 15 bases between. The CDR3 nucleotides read TGTGCCAGCAGCTTACCGGGACTGGGCGGGGAGACCCAGTACTTC. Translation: CASSLPGLGGETQYF.

The CDR3 region is CASSSFRATTEAFF. The CDR3 DNA sequence: TGCGCCAGCAGCTCCTTCCGCGCCACGACTGAAGCTTTCTTT. The rearrangement uses TRBV5-1 and TRBJ1-1, with D uncertain. The ends were cut back, 3 bases at V and 5 bases at J, with 14 bases in the middle. This CDR3 has 14 residues. CDR1 and CDR2 (germline): SGHRS, YFSETQ.

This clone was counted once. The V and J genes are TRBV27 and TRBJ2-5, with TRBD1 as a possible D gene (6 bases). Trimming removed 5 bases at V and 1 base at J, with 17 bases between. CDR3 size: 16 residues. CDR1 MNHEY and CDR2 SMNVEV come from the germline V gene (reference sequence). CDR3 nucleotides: TGTGCCAGCAGTACAGACAGGCTGGGGATCCAAGAGACCCAGTACTTC. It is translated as CASSTDRLGIQETQYF.

The CDR3 DNA sequence: TGTGCCAGCAGTTTCCTAGCGGGGGAGACCCAGTACTTC. Its translation: CASSFLAGETQYF. The chain recombines TRBV27 with TRBJ2-5, with 9 bases matching TRBD2. The CDR3 sequence is 13 residues long. Losses at the gene ends were 3 bases for V and 5 bases for J; bases not matched to a gene: 1. CDR1 MNHEY and CDR2 SMNVEV come from the germline V gene (reference sequence).